This T cell receptor (beta chain) originates from a study of T cells in Graves' hyperthyroidism and ophthalmopathy. Trimming pared 9 bases from V and 4 bases from J, leaving 28 bases between. This CDR3 is 18 amino acids long. Germline CDR1 SNHLY, CDR2 FYNNEI. Amplification of TCR beta CDR3 regions used RNA as the template. HTBI primers were the set used in a first-round RT-PCR of the TCR CDR3. TCRdb recomputed calls from the multiplex PCR reads with MiXCR, one row per CDR3 protein. The data contain over 650,000 distinct CDR3 sequences, just under 45% of them singletons. V and J are TRBV2 and TRBJ1-5, with D hard to call. The sequence was obtained from an adult man with Graves' disease, either hyperthyroidism or ophthalmopathy (not recorded which). The sample consisted of peripheral blood or thyroid tissue (not recorded which). Here the CDR3 DNA reads TGTGCCAGTGCCCTCCGCGGCAGAGTAATTGGGAGTAATCAGCCCCAGCATTTT. Residues: CASALRGRVIGSNQPQHF.